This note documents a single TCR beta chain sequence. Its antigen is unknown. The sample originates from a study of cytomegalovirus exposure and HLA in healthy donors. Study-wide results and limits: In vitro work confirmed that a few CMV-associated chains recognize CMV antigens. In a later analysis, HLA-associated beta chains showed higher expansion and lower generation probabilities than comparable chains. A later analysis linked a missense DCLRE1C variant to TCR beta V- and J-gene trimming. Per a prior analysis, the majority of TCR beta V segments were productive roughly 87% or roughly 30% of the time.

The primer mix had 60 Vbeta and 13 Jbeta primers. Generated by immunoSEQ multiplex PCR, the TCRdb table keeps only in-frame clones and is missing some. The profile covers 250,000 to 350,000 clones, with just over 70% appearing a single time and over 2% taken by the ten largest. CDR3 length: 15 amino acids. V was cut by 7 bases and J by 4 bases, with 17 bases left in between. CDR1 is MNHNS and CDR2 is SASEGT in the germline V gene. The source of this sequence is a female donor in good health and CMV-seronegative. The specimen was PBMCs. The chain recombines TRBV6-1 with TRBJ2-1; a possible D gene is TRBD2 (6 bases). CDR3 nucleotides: TGTGCCAGCATCCTAGGTCTTGGAGGGTACAATGAGCAGTTCTTC. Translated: CASILGLGGYNEQFF.